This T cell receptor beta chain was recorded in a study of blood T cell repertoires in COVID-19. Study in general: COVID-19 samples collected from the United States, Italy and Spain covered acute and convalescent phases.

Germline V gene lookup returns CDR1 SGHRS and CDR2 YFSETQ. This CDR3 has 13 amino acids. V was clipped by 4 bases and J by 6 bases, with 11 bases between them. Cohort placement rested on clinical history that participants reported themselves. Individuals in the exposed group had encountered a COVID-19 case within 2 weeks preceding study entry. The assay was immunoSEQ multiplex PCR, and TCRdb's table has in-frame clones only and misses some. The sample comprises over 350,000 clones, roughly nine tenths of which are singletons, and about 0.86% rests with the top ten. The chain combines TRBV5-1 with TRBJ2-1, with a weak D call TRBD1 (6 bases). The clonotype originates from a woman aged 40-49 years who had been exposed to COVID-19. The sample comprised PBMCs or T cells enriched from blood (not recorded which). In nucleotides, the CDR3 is TGCGCCAGCAGCCCAAGGACAGCCAATGAGCAGTTCTTC. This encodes CASSPRTANEQFF.